This T cell receptor beta chain was sequenced during a study of cytomegalovirus exposure and HLA in healthy donors. Points from the study as a whole: Several of the most significant clusters appeared, in a later analysis, to be linked to common viral pathogens.

Concerning this clone: Its antigen remains unidentified.

The PCR ran on 60 Vbeta and 13 Jbeta primers. The table came from immunoSEQ multiplex PCR; TCRdb's copy has only in-frame clones and leaves some out. In the table there are approximately 140,000 clones, approximately 82% of which are singletons. Material: PBMCs. This sequence was found in a man between 35 and 55 years old in good health and CMV-seronegative.

The CDR3 DNA is TGTGCCAGCAGCGGACAGGGCAGGGCCTACGAGCAGTACTTC. The encoded protein is CASSGQGRAYEQYF. The chain uses TRBV9 and TRBJ2-5; TRBD1 aligns across 7 bases. Judging by the DNA end, TRBJ2-7 fits better; the J call may be wrong. In germline, CDR1 is SGDLS, CDR2 YYNGEE. This CDR3 region has 14 residues.